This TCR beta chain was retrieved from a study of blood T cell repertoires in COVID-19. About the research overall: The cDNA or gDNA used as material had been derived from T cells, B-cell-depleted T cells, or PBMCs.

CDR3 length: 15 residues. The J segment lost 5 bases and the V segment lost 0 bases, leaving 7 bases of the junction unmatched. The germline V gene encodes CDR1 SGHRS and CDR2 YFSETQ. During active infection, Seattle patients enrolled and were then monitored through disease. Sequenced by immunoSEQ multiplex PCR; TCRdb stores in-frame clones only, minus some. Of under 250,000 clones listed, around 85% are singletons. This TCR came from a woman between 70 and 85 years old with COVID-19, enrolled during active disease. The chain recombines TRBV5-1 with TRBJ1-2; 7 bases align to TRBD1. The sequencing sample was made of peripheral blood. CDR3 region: CASSLVPGQDYGYTF. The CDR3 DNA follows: TGCGCCAGCAGCTTGGTCCCCGGACAGGATTATGGCTACACCTTC.